The rows below give T cell receptor beta chains drawn from one sample of a study of early T cells in non-severe SARS-CoV-2 infection. TCRdb analysed the 5' RACE reads with MiXCR anew, one entry per CDR3 protein. Counted here are roughly 35,000 distinct CDR3 sequences, about 5% occurring once; the ten biggest clones make up about 27%. The sample comprised whole blood. These receptors all come from an adult who was a healthcare worker with PCR-confirmed SARS-CoV-2 infection or an uninfected control (not recorded which). Both conserved end residues are part of each CDR3. D genes are given only for firm matches. Expanded clones get a size class; other rows say once, few or many, or leave the size out.

size,V,J,D,DNA,CDR3
-,TRBV2,TRBJ2-2,-,TGTGCCAGCAGCGGAACCACCGGGGAGCTGTTTTTT,CASSGTTGELFF
-,TRBV3-1,TRBJ2-1,-,TGTGCCAGCAGCCAACAGGGACACTACTACAATGAGCAGTTCTTC,CASSQQGHYYNEQFF
many,TRBV5-1,TRBJ2-7,TRBD2,TGCGCCAGCAGCTTGGGACTAGCGTTATCCTACGAGCAGTACTTC,CASSLGLALSYEQYF
few,TRBV28,TRBJ2-1,-,TGTGCCAGCTTAGGAGTGAACGGTGAGCAGTTCTTC,CASLGVNGEQFF
many,TRBV20-1,TRBJ1-4,-,TGCAGTGCTAGCGCGGGGGCCAGTGAAAAACTGTTTTTT,CSASAGASEKLFF
-,TRBV28,TRBJ2-3,-,TGTGCCAGCAGCCCACCCACAGGGTGGGCAGATACGCAGTATTTT,CASSPPTGWADTQYF
-,TRBV28,TRBJ2-5,-,TGTGCCAGCAGCGTCCCTCTATGGGGGGAAGAGACCCAGTACTTC,CASSVPLWGEETQYF
many,TRBV19,TRBJ1-5,-,TGTGCCAGTAGTATCGGAGCTCCGGGCCGCAATCAGCCCCAGCATTTT,CASSIGAPGRNQPQHF
many,TRBV12-3/TRBV12-4,TRBJ2-2,-,TGTGCCAGCAGTTTAGTGACAGGTACCGGGGAGCTGTTTTTT,CASSLVTGTGELFF
few,TRBV27,TRBJ1-6,-,TGTGCCAGCAGAGGGGCTTGGGCCTATTCACCCCTCCACTTT,CASRGAWAYSPLHF
many,TRBV12-3/TRBV12-4,TRBJ1-5,TRBD1,TGTGCCAGCAGTCCCCCGGGACAGGCTAATCAGCCCCAGCATTTT,CASSPPGQANQPQHF
many,TRBV7-9,TRBJ2-2,-,TGTGCCAGCAGCGTTCCCGGGGGAATGGCCGGGGAGCTGTTTTTT,CASSVPGGMAGELFF
few,TRBV12-3/TRBV12-4,TRBJ1-4,-,TGTGCCAGCAGTTTCTTTGGGGGGACGGGTGAAAAACTGTTTTTT,CASSFFGGTGEKLFF
few,TRBV7-2,TRBJ2-2,-,TGTGCCAGCAGCTTGAGAGGGGACCTAAACACCGGGGAGCTGTTTTTT,CASSLRGDLNTGELFF
many,TRBV7-2,TRBJ2-1,-,TGTGCCAGCAGCCCCCCATACTACAATGAGCAGTTCTTC,CASSPPYYNEQFF
many,TRBV9,TRBJ2-1,TRBD2,TGTGCCAGCAGCGTAGGTGGACTAGCGGGAGGATCCCCATTCGATGAGCAGTTCTTC,CASSVGGLAGGSPFDEQFF
many,TRBV28,TRBJ2-5,TRBD2,TGTGCCAGCACCACTTTGGGGGAGGGAGAGACCCAGTACTTC,CASTTLGEGETQYF
many,TRBV4-3,TRBJ2-5,-,TGCGCCAGCAGCCAAGATGGCAGGGCGGCAGAGACCCAGTACTTC,CASSQDGRAAETQYF
many,TRBV28,TRBJ2-3,-,TGTGCCAGCAGTTTAGCTGGGAGTCTAGATACGCAGTATTTT,CASSLAGSLDTQYF
many,TRBV20-1,TRBJ1-6,TRBD1,TGCAGTGCTAGCAGGACAGGAGGATCACCCCTCCACTTT,CSASRTGGSPLHF
many,TRBV5-1,TRBJ2-6,-,TGCGCCAGCAGCTTGGAAGGGACTGGGGCCAACGTCCTGACTTTC,CASSLEGTGANVLTF
many,TRBV12-3/TRBV12-4,TRBJ1-2,TRBD1,TGTGCCAGCAGCCCGGACAGGGTGATAGGCTACACCTTC,CASSPDRVIGYTF
-,TRBV10-2,TRBJ2-7,TRBD2,TGCGCCAGCAGTGAATGGTCCACGACTAGCGGGAGGGCGTACTTC,CASSEWSTTSGRAYF
many,TRBV7-2,TRBJ2-5,-,TGTGCCAGCAGCCTCCTGTGGGGTGAGACCCAGTACTTC,CASSLLWGETQYF